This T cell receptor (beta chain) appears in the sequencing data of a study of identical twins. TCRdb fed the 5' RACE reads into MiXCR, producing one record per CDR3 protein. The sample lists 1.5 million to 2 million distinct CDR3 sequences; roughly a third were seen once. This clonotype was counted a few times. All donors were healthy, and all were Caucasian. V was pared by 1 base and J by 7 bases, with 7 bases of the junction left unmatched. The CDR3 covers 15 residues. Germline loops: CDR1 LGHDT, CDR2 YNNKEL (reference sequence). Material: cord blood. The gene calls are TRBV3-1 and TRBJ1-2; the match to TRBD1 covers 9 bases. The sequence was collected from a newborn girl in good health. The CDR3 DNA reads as TGTGCCAGCAGCCAAGTGCCGGGACAGGGTTTTGGCTACACCTTC. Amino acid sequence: CASSQVPGQGFGYTF. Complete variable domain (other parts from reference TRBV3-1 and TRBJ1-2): DTAVSQTPKYLVTQMGNDKSIKCEQNLGHDTMYWYKQDSKKFLKIMFSYNNKELIINETVPNRFSPKSPDKAHLNLHINSLELGDSAVYFCASSQVPGQGFGYTFGSGTRLTVV.